These 9 T cell receptor beta chains were all obtained from the same sample, sequenced in a study of T cell responses to AZD1222 COVID-19 vaccine. Some clones are missing from TCRdb's copy, which holds only in-frame ones; the method was immunoSEQ multiplex PCR. The data contain approximately 64,000 clones, 80% to 95% of them singletons. Material: peripheral blood, obtained 28 days after the second dose of the MenACWY control vaccine. All receptors derive from an adult who received the MenACWY meningococcal vaccine as a control.

The gene calls are TRBV28 and TRBJ2-7; TRBD1 matches 7 bases. V lost 6 bases and J lost 3; bases outside the gene matches: 11. The CDR3 totals 15 residues. CDR1 is MDHEN, CDR2 SYDVKM, per germline. CDR3 coding DNA: TGTGCCAGCAGCTTAAGCAGGGGGAGAGGCTACGAGCAGTACTTC. Its protein is CASSLSRGRGYEQYF. Together with reference TRBV28 and TRBJ2-7, the CDR3 gives the full variable domain: DVKVTQSSRYLVKRTGEKVFLECVQDMDHENMFWYRQDPGLGLRLIYFSYDVKMKEKGDIPEGYSVSREKKERFSLILESASTNQTSMYLCASSLSRGRGYEQYFGPGTRLTVT.

This sequence joins TRBV9 and TRBJ2-7; TRBD2 agrees at 12 bases. Looked up from germline, CDR1 is SGDLS and CDR2 is YYNGEE. Germline trimming cut 3 bases from V and 5 bases from J; bases unmatched to any gene: 6. CDR3 length equals 15 residues. CDR3 bases: TGTGCCAGCAGCGAAACTAGCGGGAGGATCGACGAGCAGTACTTC. Encoded protein: CASSETSGRIDEQYF.

This chain joins TRBV6-6 and TRBJ2-5, with unresolved D. CDR1 is MNHNY, CDR2 SVGAGI, per germline (reference sequence). The V end lost 8 bases, the J end lost 4 bases, and 2 bases lay between the germline ends. CDR3 length: 9 residues. The chain's CDR3 is CASGETQYF. Written as DNA, the CDR3 is TGTGCCAGCGGAGAGACCCAGTACTTC.

V gene TRBV10-3 combines with J gene TRBJ1-4; a weak D match, TRBD1 (5 bases). V lost 0 bases to trimming and J lost 12 bases, with 14 bases between them. This CDR3 has 14 residues. Germline CDR1 reads ENHRY; CDR2 reads SYGVKD. The CDR3 reads CAISESRGGGELFF. The DNA of the CDR3 is TGTGCCATCAGTGAGTCGCGAGGCGGGGGGGAACTGTTTTTT.

The chain combines TRBV15 with TRBJ1-1; no definite D call. This CDR3 has 12 amino acids. Deletions cut 0 bases from V and 5 bases from J, with 4 bases between. CDR1 LNHNV and CDR2 YYDKDF come from the germline V gene (reference sequence). CDR3 region: CATSRDRTEAFF. As DNA, the CDR3 is TGTGCCACCAGCAGAGATCGTACTGAAGCTTTCTTT.

This clone appeared a single time. The rearrangement uses TRBV7-2 and TRBJ2-2; D ambiguous. The CDR3 covers 15 residues. V was clipped by 5 bases and J by 6 bases, with 16 bases between them. Per germline, CDR1 SGHTA and CDR2 FQGNSA. The CDR3 is CASSLSLQNAGELFF. The CDR3 coding sequence is TGTGCCAGCAGCCTCTCGCTTCAAAACGCCGGGGAGCTGTTTTTT.

J is TRBJ2-7 and V is TRBV12-3 or TRBV12-4, with 7 nucleotides matching TRBD2. CDR3 size: 11 residues. The ends lost 8 bases at V and 2 bases at J; junction bases unmatched: 0. The CDR3 DNA reads TGTGCCAGCGGGAGGGCCTACGAGCAGTACTTC. This sequence encodes CASGRAYEQYF.

The chain's CDR3 is CASSLDPGLETQYF. The DNA of the CDR3 is TGCGCCAGCAGCTTGGATCCGGGGTTGGAGACCCAGTACTTC. This chain links TRBV5-1 with TRBJ2-5, with a tentative D call TRBD2 (5 bases). The germline V and J ends were trimmed by 0 bases and 5 bases, with 11 bases remaining between them. CDR3 size: 14 residues. The germline V gene has CDR1 SGHRS and CDR2 YFSETQ.

In DNA, the CDR3 is TGCGCCAGCAGCTTATCCGGGACTTCCCAGGAGGAGCTGTTTTTT. The encoded protein is CASSLSGTSQEELFF. The chain links TRBV5-1 to TRBJ2-2; D is possibly TRBD2 (6 bases). Trimming cost V 2 bases and J 10 bases, with 18 bases left between them. The CDR3 sequence is 15 residues long. Germline V CDR1 and CDR2: SGHRS, YFSETQ.